This is a list of T cell receptor beta chains from one sample in a study of blood T cell repertoires in COVID-19. Assay used: immunoSEQ multiplex PCR; TCRdb lists only in-frame clones, some missing. The table records 300,000 or so clones, around 80% of them present only once. The sample consisted of peripheral blood. These receptors were collected from a woman between 45 and 60 years old with acute or convalescent COVID-19. Both conserved end residues are part of each CDR3. The order of the fields is D gene, V gene, clone size, J gene, CDR3 DNA, CDR3 protein. The D gene is left open where the match is weak. A row's size may be missing; if present it is once, few, many or a size class.

D gene: TRBD2
V gene: TRBV6-5
clone size: -
J gene: TRBJ2-3
CDR3 DNA: TGTGCCAGCAGTTTCTCTCGACTAGCGGCCACAGATACGCAGTATTTT
CDR3 protein: CASSFSRLAATDTQYF

D gene: -
V gene: TRBV7-2
clone size: -
J gene: TRBJ2-3
CDR3 DNA: TGTGCCACCCGTCCTAGCACAGATACGCAGTATTTT
CDR3 protein: CATRPSTDTQYF

D gene: -
V gene: TRBV5-4
clone size: -
J gene: TRBJ2-1
CDR3 DNA: TGTGCCAGCAGCTTGAGGGAGGAGGCCCATGAGCAGTTCTTC
CDR3 protein: CASSLREEAHEQFF

D gene: -
V gene: TRBV30
clone size: -
J gene: TRBJ1-2
CDR3 DNA: TGTGCCTGGAGTGTAAGTTTCGAGGGTGGCTACACCTTC
CDR3 protein: CAWSVSFEGGYTF

D gene: -
V gene: TRBV18
clone size: -
J gene: TRBJ1-1
CDR3 DNA: TGTGCCAGCTCACCAGGGCAGGTCTACACTGAAGCTTTCTTT
CDR3 protein: CASSPGQVYTEAFF

D gene: TRBD1
V gene: TRBV2
clone size: -
J gene: TRBJ1-1
CDR3 DNA: TGTGCCAGCAGTGCACAGGGGGACGGAGCTTTCTTT
CDR3 protein: CASSAQGDGAFF

D gene: -
V gene: TRBV5-1
clone size: -
J gene: TRBJ2-2
CDR3 DNA: TGCGCCAGCAGCTTGGATTCAACGGGCGGGGAGCTGTTTTTT
CDR3 protein: CASSLDSTGGELFF

D gene: TRBD1
V gene: TRBV6-5
clone size: -
J gene: TRBJ1-1
CDR3 DNA: TGTGCCGCACACAGGGGGGCCTTATCGAACACTGAAGCTTTCTTT
CDR3 protein: CAAHRGALSNTEAFF

D gene: TRBD1
V gene: TRBV2
clone size: -
J gene: TRBJ1-4
CDR3 DNA: TGTGCCAGCAGTCTCCCGGGACAGGGGAATGAAAAACTGTTTTTT
CDR3 protein: CASSLPGQGNEKLFF

D gene: TRBD1
V gene: TRBV19
clone size: many
J gene: TRBJ2-7
CDR3 DNA: TGTGCCAGTAGTGCGCCGGACAGGGGCTACGAGCAGTACTTC
CDR3 protein: CASSAPDRGYEQYF

D gene: TRBD1
V gene: TRBV6-5
clone size: -
J gene: TRBJ1-6
CDR3 DNA: TGTGCCAGCAGTCGCGGCACAGGGGAAGAACCCCTCCACTTT
CDR3 protein: CASSRGTGEEPLHF

D gene: TRBD2
V gene: TRBV24-1
clone size: -
J gene: TRBJ2-5
CDR3 DNA: TGTGCCACCAGTGATGACCTAGCGGGGCAAGAGACCCAGTACTTC
CDR3 protein: CATSDDLAGQETQYF

D gene: -
V gene: TRBV9
clone size: once
J gene: TRBJ2-1
CDR3 DNA: TGTGCCAGCAGCGTCGAGGGGGGGCGTGAGCAGTTCTTC
CDR3 protein: CASSVEGGREQFF

D gene: TRBD2
V gene: TRBV30
clone size: -
J gene: TRBJ2-7
CDR3 DNA: TGTGCCTGCAGCGGGACTGGCTCCTACGAGCAGTACTTC
CDR3 protein: CACSGTGSYEQYF

D gene: -
V gene: TRBV24-1
clone size: -
J gene: TRBJ2-1
CDR3 DNA: TGTGCCACCAGTGCCTCATCGGGGAGCTCCTACAATGAGCAGTTCTTC
CDR3 protein: CATSASSGSSYNEQFF

D gene: -
V gene: TRBV2
clone size: -
J gene: TRBJ1-1
CDR3 DNA: TGTGCCAGCGGGGGGGAATACACTGAAGCTTTCTTT
CDR3 protein: CASGGEYTEAFF

D gene: TRBD1
V gene: TRBV7-2
clone size: -
J gene: TRBJ2-5
CDR3 DNA: TGTGCCAGCAGCTACTCGACAGGGCAAGAGACCCAGTACTTC
CDR3 protein: CASSYSTGQETQYF

D gene: TRBD2
V gene: TRBV7-3
clone size: -
J gene: TRBJ2-3
CDR3 DNA: TGTGCCAGCAGCCGGATAGCGGGAGCGACAGATACGCAGTATTTT
CDR3 protein: CASSRIAGATDTQYF

D gene: -
V gene: TRBV15
clone size: -
J gene: TRBJ2-2
CDR3 DNA: TGTGCCACCAGCAGAGACAGCGCGAACACCGGGGAGCTGTTTTTT
CDR3 protein: CATSRDSANTGELFF

D gene: -
V gene: TRBV19
clone size: -
J gene: TRBJ1-4
CDR3 DNA: TGTGCCAGTAGTCTTCTCCGGTCGGGGGGAAAACTGTTTTTT
CDR3 protein: CASSLLRSGGKLFF

D gene: TRBD1
V gene: TRBV6-6
clone size: -
J gene: TRBJ1-1
CDR3 DNA: TGTGCCAGCAGTCCACTCGGACAGGGGGGTAGTGAGGACACTGAAGCTTTCTTT
CDR3 protein: CASSPLGQGGSEDTEAFF

D gene: TRBD1
V gene: TRBV7-8
clone size: -
J gene: TRBJ1-1
CDR3 DNA: TGTGCCAGCAGCCTCCGGACAGGGAGAGGCCAGAATGAAGCTTTCTTT
CDR3 protein: CASSLRTGRGQNEAFF

D gene: -
V gene: TRBV2
clone size: -
J gene: TRBJ1-4
CDR3 DNA: TGTGCCAGCGCCACTGATGCTGCCTGGAACCGGGGGACGGTGGGCCTTGCAACTAATGAAAAACTGTTTTTT
CDR3 protein: CASATDAAWNRGTVGLATNEKLFF

D gene: TRBD2
V gene: TRBV29-1
clone size: -
J gene: TRBJ2-7
CDR3 DNA: TGCAGCGTTGCTAGCGGGAGAGCCTACGAGCAGTACTTC
CDR3 protein: CSVASGRAYEQYF

D gene: -
V gene: TRBV6-2/TRBV6-3
clone size: -
J gene: TRBJ1-5
CDR3 DNA: TGTGCCAGCAGTTACGCGGAGAATCAGCCCCAGCATTTT
CDR3 protein: CASSYAENQPQHF

D gene: TRBD2
V gene: TRBV10-1
clone size: -
J gene: TRBJ2-1
CDR3 DNA: TGCGCCAGCAGTCCGGGACTAGCGGGGGGCAATGAGCAGTTCTTC
CDR3 protein: CASSPGLAGGNEQFF

D gene: -
V gene: TRBV7-8
clone size: -
J gene: TRBJ2-4
CDR3 DNA: TGTGCCAGCAGCTTCATCCCAGCCACCGGGAACATTCAGTACTTC
CDR3 protein: CASSFIPATGNIQYF

D gene: TRBD1
V gene: TRBV30
clone size: -
J gene: TRBJ1-2
CDR3 DNA: TGTGCCTGGAGTGTAGGGGGACAGGGGAAGGGCTACACCTTC
CDR3 protein: CAWSVGGQGKGYTF

D gene: -
V gene: TRBV7-2
clone size: -
J gene: TRBJ2-7
CDR3 DNA: TGTGCCAGCAGTATAGACAGACACTACGAGCAGTACTTC
CDR3 protein: CASSIDRHYEQYF

D gene: TRBD2
V gene: TRBV7-2
clone size: -
J gene: TRBJ2-3
CDR3 DNA: TGTGCCAGCAGCCCGAGCGGGAGTCTGGGCGATACGCAGTATTTT
CDR3 protein: CASSPSGSLGDTQYF

D gene: -
V gene: TRBV30
clone size: -
J gene: TRBJ1-2
CDR3 DNA: TGTGCCTGGAGTGTAGGGGTTGTCCACTATGGCTACACCTTC
CDR3 protein: CAWSVGVVHYGYTF

D gene: TRBD1
V gene: TRBV7-2
clone size: few
J gene: TRBJ2-7
CDR3 DNA: TGTGCCAGCAGGAGCCGACAGGGCCTGGGATACGAGCAGTACTTC
CDR3 protein: CASRSRQGLGYEQYF

D gene: -
V gene: TRBV6-6
clone size: few
J gene: TRBJ2-5
CDR3 DNA: TGTGCCAGCAGTGCCTTCGGGGGAGAGACCCAGTACTTC
CDR3 protein: CASSAFGGETQYF

D gene: -
V gene: TRBV16
clone size: once
J gene: TRBJ1-1
CDR3 DNA: TGTGCCAGCAGCCAGGCGACATATAAAGCTTTCTTT
CDR3 protein: CASSQATYKAFF

D gene: -
V gene: TRBV4-3
clone size: -
J gene: TRBJ2-3
CDR3 DNA: TGCGCCAGCAGCTTAGGCTCTAGAGGTACGCAGTATTTT
CDR3 protein: CASSLGSRGTQYF

D gene: -
V gene: TRBV19
clone size: few
J gene: TRBJ1-5
CDR3 DNA: TGTGCCAGTAGTATTCTATATCAGCCCCAGCATTTT
CDR3 protein: CASSILYQPQHF

D gene: -
V gene: TRBV2
clone size: -
J gene: TRBJ1-4
CDR3 DNA: TGTGCCAGCAGTGAAGCCGGGGTCGGGATGGAAAAACTGTTTTTT
CDR3 protein: CASSEAGVGMEKLFF

D gene: TRBD1
V gene: TRBV19
clone size: -
J gene: TRBJ1-1
CDR3 DNA: TGTGCCAGTAGTATTGGACAGGGTTGGATGAACACTGAAGCTTTCTTT
CDR3 protein: CASSIGQGWMNTEAFF

D gene: -
V gene: TRBV5-1
clone size: few
J gene: TRBJ1-2
CDR3 DNA: TGCGCCAGCAGCTTCGGTTTTCGGGATGGCTACACCTTC
CDR3 protein: CASSFGFRDGYTF

D gene: -
V gene: TRBV18
clone size: -
J gene: TRBJ1-1
CDR3 DNA: TGTGCCAGCTCACCCGGAGGACAGAGGTTAAACACTGAAGCTTTCTTT
CDR3 protein: CASSPGGQRLNTEAFF

D gene: -
V gene: TRBV5-1
clone size: once
J gene: TRBJ1-1
CDR3 DNA: TGCGCCAGCAGGTCATCCACAGGGCCTAACACTGAAGCTTTCTTT
CDR3 protein: CASRSSTGPNTEAFF

D gene: -
V gene: TRBV18
clone size: -
J gene: TRBJ2-1
CDR3 DNA: TGTGCCAGCTCACCAAATTCCGATGAGCAGTTCTTC
CDR3 protein: CASSPNSDEQFF

D gene: -
V gene: TRBV12-3/TRBV12-4
clone size: -
J gene: TRBJ1-1
CDR3 DNA: TGTGCCAGCAGTTTCACACAGAACACTGAAGCTTTCTTT
CDR3 protein: CASSFTQNTEAFF

D gene: -
V gene: TRBV5-1
clone size: -
J gene: TRBJ2-5
CDR3 DNA: TGCGCCAGCAGCTTGGTCGCGGCTCAAGAGACCCAGTACTTC
CDR3 protein: CASSLVAAQETQYF

D gene: -
V gene: TRBV6-6
clone size: few
J gene: TRBJ2-5
CDR3 DNA: TGTGCCAGCAGTTACTGGGTTCCGGGACTGAAAGAGACCCAGTACTTC
CDR3 protein: CASSYWVPGLKETQYF

D gene: TRBD1
V gene: TRBV14
clone size: -
J gene: TRBJ1-2
CDR3 DNA: TGTGCCAGCAGCCCGGGACAGAATATATATGGCTACACCTTC
CDR3 protein: CASSPGQNIYGYTF

D gene: -
V gene: TRBV9
clone size: -
J gene: TRBJ1-3
CDR3 DNA: TGTGCCAGCAGCCCCTGGGGGGAAGGCACCATATATTTT
CDR3 protein: CASSPWGEGTIYF

D gene: -
V gene: TRBV19
clone size: -
J gene: TRBJ1-1
CDR3 DNA: TGTGCCAGCAGGCAAAACAAAGTTGAAGCTTTCTTT
CDR3 protein: CASRQNKVEAFF

D gene: -
V gene: TRBV7-9
clone size: -
J gene: TRBJ2-5
CDR3 DNA: TGTGCCAGCAGCTTAGCGCAGGCAGGCCAAGAGACCCAGTACTTC
CDR3 protein: CASSLAQAGQETQYF

D gene: -
V gene: TRBV19
clone size: once
J gene: TRBJ1-4
CDR3 DNA: TGTGCCAGTATCAGACAGGATGCAACTAATGAAAAACTGTTTTTT
CDR3 protein: CASIRQDATNEKLFF

D gene: TRBD1
V gene: TRBV10-3
clone size: -
J gene: TRBJ2-1
CDR3 DNA: TGTGCCATCAGTACCGGGACAGGGGATATGGATGAGCAGTTCTTC
CDR3 protein: CAISTGTGDMDEQFF

D gene: -
V gene: TRBV2
clone size: -
J gene: TRBJ1-1
CDR3 DNA: TGTGCCAGCAGTGTGGCCAGGGCGAACACTGAAGCTTTCTTT
CDR3 protein: CASSVARANTEAFF

D gene: -
V gene: TRBV21-1
clone size: few
J gene: TRBJ1-4
CDR3 DNA: TGTGCCAGCAGGGGACAGCCTAATGAAAAACTGTTTTTT
CDR3 protein: CASRGQPNEKLFF